A selection of T cell receptor beta chains follows, all from one sample in a study of cytomegalovirus exposure and HLA in healthy donors. TCRdb's copy holds only in-frame clones and misses some; the assay was immunoSEQ multiplex PCR. The data contain around 150,000 clones, roughly three quarters of them singletons. The sample consisted of PBMCs. All receptors derive from a man aged 35-49 years in good health and CMV-seronegative. Each CDR3 is given with its conserved first and last residue. A D gene is named only where the DNA matches it firmly. Size tells how often a clone was seen (once, few, many) or the class of an expanded clone, and some rows leave it out.

v_gene	abundance	j_gene	d_gene	len	CDR3nt	CDR3aa
TRBV29-1	.	TRBJ2-2	TRBD2	16	TGCAGCGCCCCGGGACTAGCGGGAGTAGGCACCGGGGAGCTGTTTTTT	CSAPGLAGVGTGELFF
TRBV7-2	.	TRBJ2-3	.	14	TGTGCCAGCAGCTTACTACCTGCGGGGGATACGCAGTATTTT	CASSLLPAGDTQYF
TRBV5-1	few	TRBJ2-1	.	14	TGCGCCAGTAGAAGTGCGAGCTCCTACAATGAGCAGTTCTTC	CASRSASSYNEQFF
TRBV29-1	.	TRBJ1-4	.	14	TGCAGCGTTAGGGAGGGTTCAACTAATGAAAAACTGTTTTTT	CSVREGSTNEKLFF
TRBV5-1	.	TRBJ1-4	.	15	TGCGCCAGCAGGGGACTAGGGGCAACTAATGAAAAACTGTTTTTT	CASRGLGATNEKLFF
TRBV28	few	TRBJ2-7	TRBD2	15	TGTGCCAGCGGTTTAGTCCGGCGGGAGATCTACGAGCAGTACTTC	CASGLVRREIYEQYF
TRBV19	.	TRBJ2-1	.	11	TGTGCCAGTAGTATGGGGGCGGAGCAGTTCTTC	CASSMGAEQFF
TRBV19	once	TRBJ1-4	TRBD1	13	TGTGCCAGTAGTACGAGGGACAGCGAAAAACTGTTTTTT	CASSTRDSEKLFF
TRBV4-3	.	TRBJ2-1	TRBD2	16	TGCGCCAGCAGCCAAGGGGTAGCGGGAGGGAACAATGAGCAGTTCTTC	CASSQGVAGGNNEQFF
TRBV10-3	.	TRBJ2-5	.	13	TGTGCCATCAGGACTAGTTTCGGAGAGACCCAGTACTTC	CAIRTSFGETQYF
TRBV28	few	TRBJ2-7	TRBD2	16	TGTGCCAGCAGTACAAAACTAGCGGGAGGCTTCTACGAGCAGTACTTC	CASSTKLAGGFYEQYF
TRBV12-5	.	TRBJ2-5	.	18	TGTGCTAGTGCCTACCTGGCGGGCCGGGGGATAACGGGAGAGACCCAGTACTTC	CASAYLAGRGITGETQYF
TRBV6-5	few	TRBJ2-5	TRBD1	15	TGTGCCAGCAGACCCCGGGACAGGGTGGTAGAGACCCAGTACTTC	CASRPRDRVVETQYF
TRBV5-1	.	TRBJ2-4	TRBD1	22	TGCGCCAGCAGCCCCCCGGACAGGGTGGGTCGGGCCCCAAGCGTGGCCAAAAACATTCAGTACTTC	CASSPPDRVGRAPSVAKNIQYF
TRBV19	.	TRBJ1-2	.	16	TGTGCCAGTAGTCGCACGGGGGGCCTTCTGAACTATGGCTACACCTTC	CASSRTGGLLNYGYTF
TRBV2	few	TRBJ1-2	.	12	TGTGCCAGCGGGACAATTATCGATGGCTACACCTTC	CASGTIIDGYTF
TRBV7-3	.	TRBJ1-1	.	13	TGTGCCAGCAGCTTACAGCAGGACACTGAAGCTTTCTTT	CASSLQQDTEAFF
TRBV11-3	.	TRBJ2-3	.	13	TGTGCCAGCAGCTTCCAAACCCAGGATACGCAGTATTTT	CASSFQTQDTQYF